This T cell receptor (beta chain) came from a study of shared clonotypes between healthy human individuals. General observations from the study: What naive subsets generally showed was a larger estimated richness than memory subsets showed.

Note on this clone: The antigen is not known.

Germline V gives CDR1 MNHEY, CDR2 SMNVEV (reference sequence). The CDR3 runs to 13 residues. Trimming removed 4 bases from V and 3 bases from J, with 10 bases in between. Each of the donors was a healthy adult who was HIV-negative and had not had a recent acute infection or vaccination. The study ran the assay at deep level. The input for sorted-subset replicate PCRs was approximately 200 ng DNA, some 30,000 T cell genomes. Produced via immunoSEQ multiplex PCR; TCRdb's table is partial and in-frame only. The sample lists under 650,000 clones, approximately 95% occurring once. The rearrangement links TRBV27 to TRBJ2-7, with no clear D. This receptor was taken from a woman aged 25 to 39 in good health. The sequencing sample was made of naive CD4+ T cells sorted from blood. Subset denoted: CD45RA+ positively selected. CDR3 in amino acids: CASSYKISYEQYF. The CDR3 region has the DNA TGTGCCAGCAGTTATAAAATTAGCTACGAGCAGTACTTC.